The 4 T cell receptor beta chains listed next were all sequenced from one sample in a study of T cell responses to AZD1222 COVID-19 vaccine. Profiling relied on immunoSEQ multiplex PCR, and the TCRdb table lists in-frame clones only, not all of them. The data show about 150,000 clones, under 95% seen once. The specimen was peripheral blood, collected on day 0 of AZD1222 vaccination. Source of these receptors: an adult in good health.

This chain's CDR3 is CASSFEARGNGYTF. For the CDR3, the DNA is TGCGCCAGCAGCTTCGAAGCCCGTGGTAATGGCTACACCTTC. This sequence joins TRBV5-1 and TRBJ1-2; D is ambiguous. The ends were cut back, 2 bases at V and 6 bases at J, with 14 bases in the middle. Germline-derived CDR1 and CDR2 are SGHRS and YFSETQ. The CDR3 spans 14 residues.

The rearrangement links TRBV7-8 to TRBJ1-5; unclear D gene. V lost 5 bases to trimming and J lost 0 bases, with 11 bases between them. The CDR3 is 15 amino acids. The V gene's germline CDR1 is SGHVS and CDR2 FQNEAQ. The CDR3 coding sequence is TGTGCCAGCAGCCTTCCGCGGGGTAGCAATCAGCCCCAGCATTTT. It specifies CASSLPRGSNQPQHF.

The rearrangement joins TRBV10-2 to TRBJ2-2; D call uncertain. The V end was cut by 2 bases, the J end by 0 bases, with 1 base between. CDR3 length: 13 residues. Germline V gene data show CDR1 as WSHSY and CDR2 as SAAADI. Here the CDR3 reads CASSETNTGELFF. The CDR3 coding sequence is TGCGCCAGCAGTGAGACGAACACCGGGGAGCTGTTTTTT.

The CDR3 region is CASSLGTASTYGYTF. For the CDR3, the DNA is TGTGCCAGCAGCTTGGGTACAGCGTCAACCTATGGCTACACCTTC. V is TRBV5-4 and J is TRBJ1-2, with D unclear. Germline CDR1 and CDR2: SGHNT and YYREEE (reference sequence). Trimming removed 0 bases from V and 4 bases from J, with 13 bases in between. The length of the CDR3 is 15 residues.